There are a few counts of the clone carrying this T cell receptor beta chain. No antigen is known for it. MiXCR, run by TCRdb on the reads, gives a single entry per CDR3 protein. The table records 680,000 or so distinct CDR3 sequences, around 35% of them present only once. The sample originates from a study of T cell repertoires in cytomegalovirus infection. On the study more broadly: As its CMV epitopes, the study selected recently identified HLA-C-restricted and well-studied HLA-B-restricted targets. Public TCR beta signature analysis indicated the presence of both CMV infection and matching HLA type. General observations from the study: Pooled public TCR beta family frequency picked out CMV carriers with the relevant HLA. HLA-C-restricted CMV-specific TCR beta clonotypes were dominant in the ex vivo response.

The CDR3 runs 18 residues. Deletions cut 7 bases from V and 3 bases from J, with 27 bases between. Per the germline V gene, CDR1 is MNHEY and CDR2 is SVGEGT. This TCR derives from a human donor in good health (CMV status not recorded). Some clones in this sample may be carry-over from other donors' samples. This chain connects TRBV6-2 or TRBV6-3 to TRBJ1-1, with a possible D match to TRBD1 (5 bases). Sample: cultured PBMCs, taken from culture after CMV antigen stimulation. CDR3 sequence reads: CASKLARGAGRLYTEAFF. DNA of the CDR3: TGTGCCAGCAAATTGGCGCGGGGCGCAGGTCGTTTATACACTGAAGCTTTCTTT.